These 18 T cell receptor beta chains were all obtained from the same sample, sequenced in a study of CD8+CD57+ T cells in acquired aplastic anemia. All patients picked for sequencing had shown, by flow cytometry, an expansion of CD8+CD57+ cells. The study profiled TCR beta VDJ and CDR3 using genomic DNA as template. Each CDR3 protein gets one entry after TCRdb re-called the reads with MiXCR. The sample consists of around 200,000 distinct CDR3 sequences, nearly 50% of them appearing once. Sample: sorted CD4+, CD8+, or CD8+CD57+ T cells (not recorded which) from PBMCs. Receptor source: a human donor with aplastic anemia.

For the CDR3, the DNA is TGTGCCAGCAGCTCAGGCTACGGCTACTACGAGCAGTACTTC. This gives the protein CASSSGYGYYEQYF. The chain uses TRBV11-2 and TRBJ2-7, with D hard to call. The CDR3 is 14 amino acids. The V gene lost 4 bases and the J gene lost 3 bases, with 13 bases spanning the gap. Germline V gives CDR1 SGHAT, CDR2 FQNNGV.

The V and J genes are TRBV10-3 and TRBJ2-3; TRBD1 agrees at 11 bases. Germline CDR1 reads ENHRY; CDR2 reads SYGVKD. There are 14 residues in the CDR3. Trimming at V came to 10 bases and at J to 6 bases, leaving 9 bases not matched to a gene. The CDR3 spells CASGQGAFTDTQYF. In DNA form, the CDR3 reads TGTGCCAGTGGACAGGGGGCTTTTACGGATACGCAGTATTTT.

This clonotype was picked up a small number of times. The chain recombines TRBV29-1 with TRBJ2-7, with D maybe TRBD1 (5 bases). The CDR3 is 13 residues long. Looked up from germline, CDR1 is SQVTM and CDR2 is ANQGSEA. V was pared by 3 bases and J by 6 bases, with 15 bases between. The CDR3 DNA reads TGCAGCGTTGATCTAGGTGGCAGGGCCGAGCAGTACTTC. Its protein product is CSVDLGGRAEQYF.

In its sample, this clonotype was seen many times. The chain employs TRBV19 and TRBJ1-1, with unresolved D. The V end was cut by 3 bases, the J end by 7 bases, with 6 bases between. The germline V gene encodes CDR1 LNHDA and CDR2 SQIVND (reference sequence). CDR3 length: 11 residues. The CDR3 sequence is CASSMEVEAFF. Here the CDR3 DNA reads TGTGCCAGTAGTATGGAGGTTGAAGCTTTCTTT.

This clonotype has just one count. A much larger clone lies one base from this, so it may be a read error. V gene TRBV5-1 combines with J gene TRBJ2-1; the D is unclear. Germline values: CDR1 SGHRS, CDR2 YFSETQ. CDR3 length: 14 residues. V was clipped by 8 bases and J by 0 bases, with 12 bases between them. The CDR3 spells CASFALSSYNEQFF. CDR3 bases: TGCGCCAGTTTTGCCCTTAGCTCCTACAATGAGCAGTTCTTC. The whole variable domain, filled in from reference TRBV5-1 and TRBJ2-1, reads KAGVTQTPRYLIKTRGQQVTLSCSPISGHRSVSWYQQTPGQGLQFLFEYFSETQRNKGNFPGRFSGRQFSNSRSEMNVSTLELGDSALYLCASFALSSYNEQFFGPGTRLTVL.

This chain joins TRBV7-3 and TRBJ2-7; the D is unclear. The germline CDR1 and CDR2 sequences are SGHTA and FQGTGA. V lost 4 bases and J 0 bases, leaving 7 bases between the germline ends. The CDR3 runs 13 residues. The CDR3 protein is CASSSPVSYEQYF. CDR3 in DNA: TGTGCCAGCAGCTCCCCGGTCTCCTACGAGCAGTACTTC.

This clonotype was seen ten or more times. The rearrangement joins TRBV20-1 to TRBJ1-5; a weak D match, TRBD1 (5 bases). This CDR3 has 15 residues. Between the trimmed V and J ends, which lost 3 bases and 6 bases, there was a span of 18 bases. The germline V gene encodes CDR1 DFQATT and CDR2 SNEGSKA (reference sequence). DNA for the CDR3: TGCAGTGCTAGTATGGGACGGAAGGGCACTCAGCCCCAGCATTTT. This codes for CSASMGRKGTQPQHF.

This clonotype was observed at least ten times. The V call is TRBV25-1, the J call TRBJ1-1, with D maybe TRBD1 (5 bases). V lost 3 bases, J lost 5 bases, and 16 bases lay in between. CDR1 MGHDK and CDR2 SYGVNS come from the germline V gene. This CDR3 is built from 15 residues. The CDR3 loop reads CASSDQTAAATEAFF. CDR3 bases: TGTGCCAGCAGTGATCAGACAGCGGCTGCGACTGAAGCTTTCTTT.

The gene calls are TRBV5-1 and TRBJ2-3; 9 nucleotides agree with TRBD1. The CDR3 has 15 residues. V shed 0 bases, J shed 4 bases, and the junction held 3 bases outside the gene matches. In germline, CDR1 is SGHRS, CDR2 YFSETQ. The chain's CDR3 is CASSLGDRAADTQYF. DNA of the CDR3: TGCGCCAGCAGCTTGGGGGACAGGGCCGCAGATACGCAGTATTTT.

This chain links TRBV5-6 with TRBJ1-6; no firm D call. Between the trimmed V and J ends, which lost 2 bases and 7 bases, there was a span of 13 bases. This CDR3 is 15 amino acids long. Looked up from germline, CDR1 is SGHDT and CDR2 is YYEEEE. CDR3 in DNA: TGTGCCAGCAGCTTAGGGCCCACGACCAATTCACCCCTCCACTTT. It specifies CASSLGPTTNSPLHF.

The CDR3 DNA is TGCAGTGCTAGAGTGGGCAGGGGGAGAAACACCATATATTTT. It is translated as CSARVGRGRNTIYF. The chain is built from TRBV20-1 and TRBJ1-3; the match to TRBD1 covers 7 bases. Germline lookup yields CDR1 DFQATT and CDR2 SNEGSKA (reference sequence). The CDR3 has 14 amino acids. V lost 1 base to trimming and J lost 5 bases; unmatched junction nucleotides: 5.

This clonotype was observed many times. The genes are TRBV2 and TRBJ2-1; 9 bases are a match to TRBD1. This CDR3 spans 16 amino acids. Looked up from germline, CDR1 is SNHLY and CDR2 is FYNNEI. V was pared by 6 bases and J by 1 base, with 7 bases of the junction left unmatched. CDR3 nucleotide sequence: TGTGCCAGCAGGGCCCAACAGGGGGCTTCCTACAATGAGCAGTTCTTC. Its translation: CASRAQQGASYNEQFF.

This clonotype was counted a few times. V gene TRBV7-8 combines with J gene TRBJ2-7; TRBD2 matches 10 bases. J lost 4 bases, V lost 2 bases, and 2 bases had no gene match. Per germline, CDR1 SGHVS and CDR2 FQNEAQ. The CDR3 is made up of 14 amino acids. CDR3 loop: CASSLLAGVYEQYF. The CDR3 DNA follows: TGTGCCAGCAGCTTACTAGCGGGAGTATACGAGCAGTACTTC.

CDR3 DNA sequence: TGTGCCAGCAAGTTACCCATCAGCCAGGGGGCCCAAGAGACCCAGTACTTC. Translated: CASKLPISQGAQETQYF. The V and J genes are TRBV6-5 and TRBJ2-5; 8 positions agree with TRBD1. The CDR3 runs 17 residues. Losses at the gene ends were 7 bases for V and 1 base for J; bases not matched to a gene: 14. The V gene's germline CDR1 is MNHEY and CDR2 SVGAGI.

The chain employs TRBV29-1 and TRBJ2-7; the D is unclear. Germline V CDR1 and CDR2: SQVTM, ANQGSEA. The CDR3 has 13 residues. Trimming stripped 5 bases from V and 2 bases from J, with 13 bases between. The CDR3: CSVLMDGTYEQYF. CDR3 bases: TGCAGCGTTTTAATGGACGGTACCTACGAGCAGTACTTC.

This clonotype was recorded at least ten times. The CDR3 sequence: CASTSFAEQYF. CDR3 DNA: TGTGCCAGCACGTCTTTCGCCGAGCAGTACTTC. The J gene is TRBJ2-7, the V gene TRBV6-1; D unresolved. Trimming pared 7 bases from V and 6 bases from J, leaving 10 bases between. CDR1 and CDR2 from the germline V gene are MNHNS and SASEGT. The CDR3 contains 11 residues.

V usage is TRBV3-1 and J usage is TRBJ2-1; 13 bases agree with TRBD2. Germline CDR1 LGHDT, CDR2 YNNKEL (reference sequence). The CDR3 has 14 residues. Trimming at V came to 9 bases and at J to 12 bases, leaving 11 bases not matched to a gene. The chain's CDR3 is CASRETSGRLLQFF. Here the CDR3 DNA reads TGTGCCAGTCGCGAGACTAGCGGGAGGTTATTGCAGTTCTTC.

Points on this clonotype: Germline and junction disagree at one end, which may indicate a read error. The chain has TRBV25-1 and TRBJ1-4, with 7 bases matching TRBD1. Per germline, CDR1 MGHDK and CDR2 SYGVNS. CDR3 size: 16 residues. The CDR3 coding sequence is TGTGCCAGCAGTGAACCAAAACAGGGGTCGGATGAAAAACTGTTCTTT. This gives the protein CASSEPKQGSDEKLFF.